This T cell receptor beta chain stems from a study of T-cell reconstitution after alpha-beta-depleted transplantation in children. The CDR3 covers 14 residues. J was trimmed by 5 bases and V by 6 bases; bases with no gene match: 5. The authors prepared the TCRbeta library with unique molecular identifiers. A single record per CDR3 protein comes from TCRdb applying MiXCR to the PCR reads. This sample carries about 420,000 distinct CDR3 sequences, under 20% of them seen once, and the ten largest clones take around 28%. Study-wide points: There were some patients whose high TCRbeta diversity at day 60 came from surviving recipient T cells and thymic progenitors. T-cell counts and diversity at one year post-transplant came mainly from newly produced T cells. In patients about two months after transplant, alpha-beta T cells reportedly arose from several hundred expanded graft clones.

On this clonotype itself: Its antigen is currently unknown.

This sequence joins TRBV12-3 or TRBV12-4 and TRBJ2-7, with 12 bases matching TRBD1. The clonotype was recovered from a boy less than two years old who had a stem cell transplant for Wiskott-Aldrich syndrome, so the T cells may come from the graft donor. The sequencing here drew on PBMCs, mostly from graft donor cells, taken 360 days after TCRalphabeta/CD19-depleted stem cell transplant. The CDR3 sequence: CASRLGQGADEQYF. CDR3 sequence (DNA): TGTGCCAGCAGACTGGGACAGGGGGCGGACGAGCAGTACTTC.